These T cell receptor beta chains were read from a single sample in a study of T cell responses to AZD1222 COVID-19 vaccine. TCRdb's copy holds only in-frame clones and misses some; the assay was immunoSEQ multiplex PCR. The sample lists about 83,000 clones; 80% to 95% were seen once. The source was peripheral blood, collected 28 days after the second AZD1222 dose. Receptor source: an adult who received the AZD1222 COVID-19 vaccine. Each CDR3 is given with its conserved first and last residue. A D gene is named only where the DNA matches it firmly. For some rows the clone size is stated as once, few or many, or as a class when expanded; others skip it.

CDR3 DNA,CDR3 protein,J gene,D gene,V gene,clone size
TGCGCCAGCAGCTTGACAGGTGATAATTCACCCCTCCACTTT,CASSLTGDNSPLHF,TRBJ1-6,NA,TRBV5-1,NA
TGTGCCAGCAGCCCACTAAGTTCCTACGAGCAGTACTTC,CASSPLSSYEQYF,TRBJ2-7,NA,TRBV3-1/TRBV3-2,NA
TGTGCCAGCAGTGACTCGACACCCAATGAGCAGTTCTTC,CASSDSTPNEQFF,TRBJ2-1,NA,TRBV6-4,NA
TGTGCCAGCAGTCCTACAGGGAGAGTCTATGGCTACACCTTC,CASSPTGRVYGYTF,TRBJ1-2,NA,TRBV6-5,NA
TGTGCCAGCAGTGTCGGCCTTCAGACTAATGAAAAACTGTTTTTT,CASSVGLQTNEKLFF,TRBJ1-4,NA,TRBV28,NA
TGTGCCAGTAGTATGGGACAGGGACATACCGGGGAGCTGTTTTTT,CASSMGQGHTGELFF,TRBJ2-2,TRBD1,TRBV19,NA
TGTGCCATCAGTGAGTCCCAGGGGGCGGGGGAAAAACTGTTTTTT,CAISESQGAGEKLFF,TRBJ1-4,TRBD1,TRBV10-3,NA
TGTGCCAGCAATTCGTGGGGACTAGCGGCCACCGGGGAGCTGTTTTTT,CASNSWGLAATGELFF,TRBJ2-2,TRBD2,TRBV11-2,NA
TGTGCCAGCAGGAAAAGGGACGGCAAAATGAACACTGAAGCTTTCTTT,CASRKRDGKMNTEAFF,TRBJ1-1,NA,TRBV7-9,NA
TGTGCCAGCAGCTACTCGGGGGGTGGCTATGGGGATGGCTACACCTTC,CASSYSGGGYGDGYTF,TRBJ1-2,NA,TRBV7-2,NA
TGCAGCGTCCTGACTAGCGGGAGTTCCTGGCGGGAGACCCAGTACTTC,CSVLTSGSSWRETQYF,TRBJ2-5,TRBD2,TRBV29-1,NA
TGTGCCACCAGTTCCCAGGGATCTCGCTCCTACAATGAGCAGTTCTTC,CATSSQGSRSYNEQFF,TRBJ2-1,NA,TRBV24-1,NA
TGTGCCAGCAGCTTAAGACAGAGCCGCCTCTACAATGAGCAGTTCTTC,CASSLRQSRLYNEQFF,TRBJ2-1,NA,TRBV5-6,NA
TGTGCCAGCAGTGCTCCGGGACAGAAATACACAGATACGCAGTATTTT,CASSAPGQKYTDTQYF,TRBJ2-3,TRBD1,TRBV2,NA
TGTGCCAGCAGCTTAGAGGGGACCGGAACAGATACGCAGTATTTT,CASSLEGTGTDTQYF,TRBJ2-3,NA,TRBV11-2,NA
TGTGCCACCCCGACTATCCTAGACAATGAGCAGTTCTTC,CATPTILDNEQFF,TRBJ2-1,NA,TRBV2,NA
TGTGCCAGTAGTATAGGTCTCGGGACGATTTTT,CASSIGLGTIF,TRBJ1-4,NA,TRBV19,NA
TGTGCCAGCAGTCCGGACAGGGCTTACAATGAGCAGTTCTTC,CASSPDRAYNEQFF,TRBJ2-1,TRBD1,TRBV27,NA
TGTGCCAGCAGCTTAGCGGGCGGAAAGCAGTTCTTC,CASSLAGGKQFF,TRBJ2-1,NA,TRBV7-2,NA
TGTGCCAGCAGCCCAGTAGGCAGGGACGGGGAGCTGTTTTTT,CASSPVGRDGELFF,TRBJ2-2,NA,TRBV6-5,NA
TGTGCCAGCAGTTTACCAGCGGGAGGGTACGAGCAGTACTTC,CASSLPAGGYEQYF,TRBJ2-7,TRBD2,TRBV6-2/TRBV6-3,NA
TGTGCCAGCAGTTACTCGGCTAATGAAAAACTGTTTTTT,CASSYSANEKLFF,TRBJ1-4,NA,TRBV6-6,NA
TGTGCCAGCAGCGTATCTGGGGCGAATGAGCAGTTCTTC,CASSVSGANEQFF,TRBJ2-1,NA,TRBV9,NA
TGCAGTGCTAGTGGGCTTATAGCGAGCTCCTACAATGAGCAGTTCTTC,CSASGLIASSYNEQFF,TRBJ2-1,NA,TRBV20-1,NA
TGTGCCAGCGGTTTTGCAGGGACCGGAAAACTGTTTTTT,CASGFAGTGKLFF,TRBJ1-4,NA,TRBV28,NA
TGCGCCAGCAGCTTGGGGTATAAACTGATGAACACTGAAGCTTTCTTT,CASSLGYKLMNTEAFF,TRBJ1-1,NA,TRBV5-1,NA
TGTGCTAGTGGTTTGGTTGTAGCGGGAGCGTCCTACAATGAGCAGTTCTTC,CASGLVVAGASYNEQFF,TRBJ2-1,TRBD2,TRBV12-5,NA
TGTGCCAGCAGCTCTTGGGACAGGGGATACAATGAGCAGTTCTTC,CASSSWDRGYNEQFF,TRBJ2-1,TRBD1,TRBV11-2,NA
TGTGCCATCAGCCCAGGGGACCACGTTGCCACTGAAGCTTTCTTT,CAISPGDHVATEAFF,TRBJ1-1,NA,TRBV10-3,NA
TGTGCCAGCAGCCAGGGAAATAGCAATCAGCCCCAGCATTTT,CASSQGNSNQPQHF,TRBJ1-5,NA,TRBV3-1/TRBV3-2,NA
TGCGCCAGCAGCCAAGACCTATCATTGAACACTGAAGCTTTCTTT,CASSQDLSLNTEAFF,TRBJ1-1,NA,TRBV4-1,NA
TGTGCCAGCAGCTCTCGACAGGGGGCAGGTCAGCCCCAGCATTTT,CASSSRQGAGQPQHF,TRBJ1-5,TRBD1,TRBV5-6,NA
TGTGCCAGCAGTACGACTAGCGGGGAAGGGCGGAAGCAGTTCTTC,CASSTTSGEGRKQFF,TRBJ2-1,TRBD2,TRBV6-5,NA
TGTGCCAGCAGCGCGCGACAGGGTTCTGGGGCCAACGTCCTGACTTTC,CASSARQGSGANVLTF,TRBJ2-6,TRBD1,TRBV9,NA
TGCGCCAGCAGTCGATCTAGCGCTAGTACGCAGTATTTT,CASSRSSASTQYF,TRBJ2-3,NA,TRBV4-1,NA
TGTGCCAGCAGAATAGCGTCGGGAGGGAGCGACAATGAGCAGTTCTTC,CASRIASGGSDNEQFF,TRBJ2-1,TRBD2,TRBV2,NA
TGTGCCATCAGCTCCTCCGGGGGGGAGACAGGGGCCAAAAACATTCAGTACTTC,CAISSSGGETGAKNIQYF,TRBJ2-4,NA,TRBV10-3,NA
TGTGCCAGCAGTTTAATAGGGACAGGGAGCCCCGGCGGCTACACCTTC,CASSLIGTGSPGGYTF,TRBJ1-2,TRBD1,TRBV28,NA
TGCGCCAGCAGCTTGACGGTGGGGAGCGAAGAGACCCAGTACTTC,CASSLTVGSEETQYF,TRBJ2-5,NA,TRBV5-1,once
TGTGCCGTGGGACCAGCGGGAGCCAATGAGCAGTTCTTC,CAVGPAGANEQFF,TRBJ2-1,TRBD2,TRBV24-1,NA
TGTGCCAGCAGCCAGTCCGCAACTAATGAAAAACTGTTTTTT,CASSQSATNEKLFF,TRBJ1-4,NA,TRBV11-1,NA
TGTGCCAGCAGCTCCCATCATACAGGGGAGGGATATCAGCCCCAGCATTTT,CASSSHHTGEGYQPQHF,TRBJ1-5,TRBD1,TRBV7-2,NA
TGTGCCAGCAGCCTATCAAAGCGGGAGATTCTGGATGAGCAGTTCTTC,CASSLSKREILDEQFF,TRBJ2-1,TRBD2,TRBV9,NA
TGTGCCAGCAGTTCTCGCCGGGACAGGGCTGGGGCCAACGTCCTGACTTTC,CASSSRRDRAGANVLTF,TRBJ2-6,TRBD1,TRBV11-3,NA
TGTGCCAGTACCCCCGGACTAGCGGGGCCCTACGAGCAGTACTTC,CASTPGLAGPYEQYF,TRBJ2-7,TRBD2,TRBV19,NA
TGTGCCAGCCATAAACTAGCGGGAGTAGAGACCCAGTACTTC,CASHKLAGVETQYF,TRBJ2-5,TRBD2,TRBV18,few
TGTGCCAGCAGCCGGCGTGAAAGGGGGGAGTTTAGCGAGCAGTACTTC,CASSRRERGEFSEQYF,TRBJ2-7,NA,TRBV13,NA
TGTGCCAGCAGGCAGGAGGGACTGTATAATTCACCCCTCCACTTT,CASRQEGLYNSPLHF,TRBJ1-6,NA,TRBV7-8,NA
TGTGCCACCACTCCCGGGACAGAGACCTACAATGAGCAGTTCTTC,CATTPGTETYNEQFF,TRBJ2-1,TRBD1,TRBV28,NA
TGTGCCAGCAGCTTCCGGGACAACAATGAGCAGTTCTTC,CASSFRDNNEQFF,TRBJ2-1,NA,TRBV7-9,NA
TGTGCCAGCAGTTTATACGCCTACGAGCAGTACTTC,CASSLYAYEQYF,TRBJ2-7,NA,TRBV28,NA
TGTGCCAGCGCGAACATTAACTACAATGAGCAGTTCTTC,CASANINYNEQFF,TRBJ2-1,NA,TRBV5-6,NA
TGTGCCTGGAGCGGGGAGAGGCATCAGCCCCAGCATTTT,CAWSGERHQPQHF,TRBJ1-5,NA,TRBV30,NA
TGTGCCTTTCGCCCTAAATTACTCGGGGAGACCCAGTACTTC,CAFRPKLLGETQYF,TRBJ2-5,NA,TRBV30,NA
TGTGCCAGTAGTATCCAGTTGGGTCAGCCCCAGCATTTT,CASSIQLGQPQHF,TRBJ1-5,NA,TRBV19,NA